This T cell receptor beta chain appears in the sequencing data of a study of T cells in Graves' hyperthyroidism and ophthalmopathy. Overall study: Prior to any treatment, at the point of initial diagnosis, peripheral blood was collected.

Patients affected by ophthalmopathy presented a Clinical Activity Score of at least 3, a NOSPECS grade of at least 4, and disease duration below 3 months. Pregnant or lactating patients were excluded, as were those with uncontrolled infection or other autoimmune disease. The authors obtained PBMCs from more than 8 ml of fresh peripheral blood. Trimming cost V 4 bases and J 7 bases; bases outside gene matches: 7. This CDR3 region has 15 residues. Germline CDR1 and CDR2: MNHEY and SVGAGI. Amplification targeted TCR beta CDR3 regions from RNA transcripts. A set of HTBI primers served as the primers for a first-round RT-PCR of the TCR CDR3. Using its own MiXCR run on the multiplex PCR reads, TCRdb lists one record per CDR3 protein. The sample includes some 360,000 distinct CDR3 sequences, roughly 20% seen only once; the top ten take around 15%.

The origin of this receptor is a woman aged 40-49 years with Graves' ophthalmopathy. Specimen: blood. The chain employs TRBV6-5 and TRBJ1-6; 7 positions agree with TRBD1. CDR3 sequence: CASSSGQAGNSPLHF. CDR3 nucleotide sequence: TGTGCCAGCAGTTCAGGACAGGCAGGAAATTCACCCCTCCACTTT.